The entry below gives a single T cell receptor (beta chain) sequence along with its context. Its antigen is not identified. The table came from immunoSEQ multiplex PCR; TCRdb's copy has only in-frame clones and leaves some out. The sample records 150,000 to 200,000 clones, around 86% being singletons. This sample was taken from a study of T cell responses to AZD1222 COVID-19 vaccine. Broader study findings: Breadth and depth of Spike-specific TCRs rose after two AZD1222 doses.

The CDR3 contains 16 residues. V gave up 2 bases and J gave up 0 bases, with 10 bases separating them. Germline CDR1 reads MNHNS; CDR2 reads SASEGT. The receptor was isolated from an adult in good health. Sequenced here: peripheral blood, sampled on day 0 of MenACWY control vaccination. The chain recombines TRBV6-1 with TRBJ1-4; a possible D gene is TRBD1 (5 bases). CDR3 loop: CASSEFLGATNEKLFF. The CDR3 nucleotides read TGTGCCAGCAGTGAATTCTTAGGGGCAACTAATGAAAAACTGTTTTTT.